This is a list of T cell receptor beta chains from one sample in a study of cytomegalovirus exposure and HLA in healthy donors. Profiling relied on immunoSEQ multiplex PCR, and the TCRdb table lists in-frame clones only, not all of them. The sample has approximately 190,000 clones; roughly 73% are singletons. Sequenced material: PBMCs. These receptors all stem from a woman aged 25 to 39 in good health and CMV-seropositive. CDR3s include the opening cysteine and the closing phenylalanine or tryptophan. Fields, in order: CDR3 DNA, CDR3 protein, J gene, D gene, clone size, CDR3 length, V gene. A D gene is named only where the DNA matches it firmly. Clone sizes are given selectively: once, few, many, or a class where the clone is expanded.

DNA: TGTGCCAGCAGCTTCTTACCCGGGACAGGGTCCCAGCCCCAGCATTTT; CDR3: CASSFLPGTGSQPQHF; J: TRBJ1-5; D: TRBD1; size: .; length: 16; V: TRBV7-2
DNA: TGTGCCAGCAGCTCTCAAACCGACAGAACTAATGAAAAACTGTTTTTT; CDR3: CASSSQTDRTNEKLFF; J: TRBJ1-4; D: .; size: once; length: 16; V: TRBV28
DNA: TGCGCCAGCAGCTTGGCCAACACGGGAGGAGTGGACGAGCAGTACTTC; CDR3: CASSLANTGGVDEQYF; J: TRBJ2-7; D: TRBD2; size: .; length: 16; V: TRBV5-1
DNA: TGTGCCAGCAGCAGGGACAGGGTAGGGGCCAACGTCCTGACTTTC; CDR3: CASSRDRVGANVLTF; J: TRBJ2-6; D: TRBD1; size: few; length: 15; V: TRBV7-6
DNA: TGTGCCAGCAGCTTGGCCGGGCTAGCGGTGATGGACAATGAGCAGTTCTTC; CDR3: CASSLAGLAVMDNEQFF; J: TRBJ2-1; D: TRBD2; size: .; length: 17; V: TRBV5-8
DNA: TGTGCCAGCAGCTCCAGGACAGAACAGCCCCAGCATTTT; CDR3: CASSSRTEQPQHF; J: TRBJ1-5; D: .; size: .; length: 13; V: TRBV7-2
DNA: TGTGCCAGCACACAGGCTAGCGGGACCGAGCAGTTCTTC; CDR3: CASTQASGTEQFF; J: TRBJ2-1; D: TRBD2; size: .; length: 13; V: TRBV2
DNA: TGTGCCAGCAGCCCAGGGGCGGGTAGTACAGATACGCAGTATTTT; CDR3: CASSPGAGSTDTQYF; J: TRBJ2-3; D: .; size: once; length: 15; V: TRBV13
DNA: TGTGCCAGCAGCCAAACACAGGGGGCCTACAATGAGCAGTTCTTC; CDR3: CASSQTQGAYNEQFF; J: TRBJ2-1; D: TRBD1; size: .; length: 15; V: TRBV11-3
DNA: TGTGCCAGTAGTATGACAGCAAGTAATGAAAAACTGTTTTTT; CDR3: CASSMTASNEKLFF; J: TRBJ1-4; D: .; size: .; length: 14; V: TRBV19
DNA: TGTGCCTGGAGCCGTACAATCCCTGGAAACACCATATATTTT; CDR3: CAWSRTIPGNTIYF; J: TRBJ1-3; D: .; size: .; length: 14; V: TRBV30
DNA: TGTGCCAGCAGCTTGGAGGGGACTAGCGAAGAGACCCAGTACTTC; CDR3: CASSLEGTSEETQYF; J: TRBJ2-5; D: TRBD2; size: .; length: 15; V: TRBV5-6
DNA: TGCGCCAGCAGCTTTGCGACAGAGAACACTGAAGCTTTCTTT; CDR3: CASSFATENTEAFF; J: TRBJ1-1; D: .; size: .; length: 14; V: TRBV5-1
DNA: TGTGCCAGCAGGACGATAGCGGGGGGCACAGATACGCAGTATTTT; CDR3: CASRTIAGGTDTQYF; J: TRBJ2-3; D: TRBD2; size: few; length: 15; V: TRBV5-4
DNA: TGTGCCAGCAGCTTAGCCGGGCGGGGGGGTCGGAATGAGCAGTTCTTC; CDR3: CASSLAGRGGRNEQFF; J: TRBJ2-1; D: TRBD2; size: .; length: 16; V: TRBV7-9
DNA: TGTGCCAGCAGTTTTACGGACAGGGTGTATGGCTACACCTTC; CDR3: CASSFTDRVYGYTF; J: TRBJ1-2; D: TRBD1; size: .; length: 14; V: TRBV28
DNA: TGTGCCAGTAGTCCAGGGGGCGGTGAGACCCAGTACTTC; CDR3: CASSPGGGETQYF; J: TRBJ2-5; D: TRBD1; size: .; length: 13; V: TRBV19
DNA: TGCAGCGTAAGGGGGCCCTACACAGATACGCAGTATTTT; CDR3: CSVRGPYTDTQYF; J: TRBJ2-3; D: TRBD1; size: once; length: 13; V: TRBV29-1
DNA: TGTGCCAGCAGTGAGGGCGCGGTGGGTGGCTACACCTTC; CDR3: CASSEGAVGGYTF; J: TRBJ1-2; D: .; size: .; length: 13; V: TRBV28
DNA: TGTGCCAGCAGCTTTGGGACAGAAAATTCACCCCTCCACTTT; CDR3: CASSFGTENSPLHF; J: TRBJ1-6; D: TRBD1; size: .; length: 14; V: TRBV7-9
DNA: TGCAGCGTTTGGGACAGGGGATCCCGTGAGACCCAGTACTTC; CDR3: CSVWDRGSRETQYF; J: TRBJ2-5; D: TRBD1; size: .; length: 14; V: TRBV29-1
DNA: TGTGCCAGCAGCTTCGGCGGAGGGAGGGGTGCAGATACGCAGTATTTT; CDR3: CASSFGGGRGADTQYF; J: TRBJ2-3; D: TRBD2; size: .; length: 16; V: TRBV7-2
DNA: TGTGCCAGCGCTACCCCGGGACAGGGCACAGATACGCAGTATTTT; CDR3: CASATPGQGTDTQYF; J: TRBJ2-3; D: TRBD1; size: .; length: 15; V: TRBV28
DNA: TGCGCCAGCAGCCCGATCGGCAGGGGCCAGGGTGGGGCCAACGTCCTGACTTTC; CDR3: CASSPIGRGQGGANVLTF; J: TRBJ2-6; D: .; size: once; length: 18; V: TRBV5-1
DNA: TGTGCCAGCAGTGAGATTTACTACAGGGGGACTGGAAACACCATATATTTT; CDR3: CASSEIYYRGTGNTIYF; J: TRBJ1-3; D: TRBD1; size: few; length: 17; V: TRBV6-1
DNA: TGCGCCAGCAGCCTCCTGGACAGGGAACACGAGCAGTACTTC; CDR3: CASSLLDREHEQYF; J: TRBJ2-7; D: TRBD1; size: .; length: 14; V: TRBV4-3
DNA: TGTGCCAGCAGCTTAACAGGGACTAGCGGGAGGGGTTACAATGAGCAGTTCTTC; CDR3: CASSLTGTSGRGYNEQFF; J: TRBJ2-1; D: TRBD2; size: .; length: 18; V: TRBV7-3
DNA: TGTGCCAGCAGCCCGGGACTAACTAACACAGATACGCAGTATTTT; CDR3: CASSPGLTNTDTQYF; J: TRBJ2-3; D: TRBD2; size: .; length: 15; V: TRBV5-6
DNA: TGTGCCAGCAGCCCCCAACAGGGAGGGTATGGCTACACCTTC; CDR3: CASSPQQGGYGYTF; J: TRBJ1-2; D: .; size: once; length: 14; V: TRBV14
DNA: TGTGCCAGCAGCGCCCAGCCGACAGGTTTCGAGGGCTACACCTTC; CDR3: CASSAQPTGFEGYTF; J: TRBJ1-2; D: .; size: .; length: 15; V: TRBV7-2
DNA: TGTGCCAGCAGCAAAGATCGGGTGGCGAGTCCCGTACTGTCTAACTATGGCTACACCTTC; CDR3: CASSKDRVASPVLSNYGYTF; J: TRBJ1-2; D: .; size: .; length: 20; V: TRBV21-1
DNA: TGCGCCAGCAAGGGACAGGCCATCCAAGAGACCCAGTACTTC; CDR3: CASKGQAIQETQYF; J: TRBJ2-5; D: TRBD1; size: once; length: 14; V: TRBV4-1
DNA: TGTGCCACCAACTTACAGGGAAACTATGGCTACACCTTC; CDR3: CATNLQGNYGYTF; J: TRBJ1-2; D: .; size: few; length: 13; V: TRBV6-1
DNA: TGCGCCAGCAGCGGTATTGGACTAGCGGGAGGAAGCTCCTACAATGAGCAGTTCTTC; CDR3: CASSGIGLAGGSSYNEQFF; J: TRBJ2-1; D: TRBD2; size: once; length: 19; V: TRBV5-1
DNA: TGTGCCAGCTCCATACAGGGGGCACAGCAGCTCCAGCATTTT; CDR3: CASSIQGAQQLQHF; J: TRBJ1-5; D: TRBD1; size: .; length: 14; V: TRBV18
DNA: TGTGCCAGTAGTCCCGGGACAGGGGGGACCGCTAACTATGGCTACACCTTC; CDR3: CASSPGTGGTANYGYTF; J: TRBJ1-2; D: TRBD1; size: .; length: 17; V: TRBV19
DNA: TGTGCCAGCAGTAATCCCATACAGGGGATTAGCAATCAGCCCCAGCATTTT; CDR3: CASSNPIQGISNQPQHF; J: TRBJ1-5; D: TRBD1; size: .; length: 17; V: TRBV28
DNA: TGTGCCAGCTCAGAGTCCTATGGCTACACCTTC; CDR3: CASSESYGYTF; J: TRBJ1-2; D: .; size: .; length: 11; V: TRBV18
DNA: TGTGCCAGCAGCGTTAATGGGGCCACTAGCGGGGGAGAGCAGTTCTTC; CDR3: CASSVNGATSGGEQFF; J: TRBJ2-1; D: TRBD2; size: .; length: 16; V: TRBV7-3
DNA: TGTGCCAGCAGCACGGACAGGAACACTGAAGCTTTCTTT; CDR3: CASSTDRNTEAFF; J: TRBJ1-1; D: .; size: .; length: 13; V: TRBV7-2
DNA: TGTGCCAGCAGCCAAGATGGGGGAGGGTCCGGCTACACCTTC; CDR3: CASSQDGGGSGYTF; J: TRBJ1-2; D: .; size: .; length: 14; V: TRBV4-2
DNA: TGTGCCAGCAGTTACAGGGCTGGCTCCTACAATGAGCAGTTCTTC; CDR3: CASSYRAGSYNEQFF; J: TRBJ2-1; D: .; size: .; length: 15; V: TRBV28
DNA: TGTGCCAGCAGCTCACTAGCGGGATCGGGGGAGCAGTACTTC; CDR3: CASSSLAGSGEQYF; J: TRBJ2-7; D: TRBD2; size: few; length: 14; V: TRBV7-2
DNA: TGTGCCATTCGGACAGAAGAAATAACTGGTGGCTACACCTTC; CDR3: CAIRTEEITGGYTF; J: TRBJ1-2; D: .; size: .; length: 14; V: TRBV10-3
DNA: TGCGCCAGCAGCCAATACCTCGCCGGGACAGGGGGCAGGGACACTGAAGCTTTCTTT; CDR3: CASSQYLAGTGGRDTEAFF; J: TRBJ1-1; D: TRBD1; size: once; length: 19; V: TRBV4-3
DNA: TGTGCCAGCAGCTTAGATGCCACAGGCAATGGCTACACCTTC; CDR3: CASSLDATGNGYTF; J: TRBJ1-2; D: .; size: .; length: 14; V: TRBV7-2
DNA: TGTGCCAGCAGCAGAGACAGATACAATGAGCAGTTCTTC; CDR3: CASSRDRYNEQFF; J: TRBJ2-1; D: .; size: .; length: 13; V: TRBV11-2
DNA: TGCGCCAGCAGCCTACGGACTAGCGGGACCTACAATGAGCAGTTCTTC; CDR3: CASSLRTSGTYNEQFF; J: TRBJ2-1; D: TRBD2; size: .; length: 16; V: TRBV5-1
DNA: TGTGCCAGCGGCCCCCGGGACAGAGGTGAAAAACTGTTTTTT; CDR3: CASGPRDRGEKLFF; J: TRBJ1-4; D: TRBD1; size: .; length: 14; V: TRBV27
DNA: TGCGCCAGCAGCCAAGACCGGGTTGGGAAACTGTTTTTT; CDR3: CASSQDRVGKLFF; J: TRBJ1-4; D: .; size: .; length: 13; V: TRBV4-3
DNA: TGTGCTCAGCAAGGGGGGGGCGAAAAACTGTTTTTT; CDR3: CAQQGGGEKLFF; J: TRBJ1-4; D: .; size: .; length: 12; V: TRBV30
DNA: TGTGCCAGCGACGGACAGGGGACGGGGGGCTACACCTTC; CDR3: CASDGQGTGGYTF; J: TRBJ1-2; D: TRBD1; size: .; length: 13; V: TRBV2
DNA: TGCGCCAGCAGCTTGGTTCAGTACACCGGGGAGCTGTTTTTT; CDR3: CASSLVQYTGELFF; J: TRBJ2-2; D: .; size: .; length: 14; V: TRBV5-1
DNA: TGTGCCAGCAGCAAAATAATGGGGGCCCTCCACTATGGCTACACCTTC; CDR3: CASSKIMGALHYGYTF; J: TRBJ1-2; D: .; size: .; length: 16; V: TRBV11-2
DNA: TGTGCCAGCAGCTTGGCTGCAGGGCACACTGAAGCTTTCTTT; CDR3: CASSLAAGHTEAFF; J: TRBJ1-1; D: .; size: few; length: 14; V: TRBV5-4